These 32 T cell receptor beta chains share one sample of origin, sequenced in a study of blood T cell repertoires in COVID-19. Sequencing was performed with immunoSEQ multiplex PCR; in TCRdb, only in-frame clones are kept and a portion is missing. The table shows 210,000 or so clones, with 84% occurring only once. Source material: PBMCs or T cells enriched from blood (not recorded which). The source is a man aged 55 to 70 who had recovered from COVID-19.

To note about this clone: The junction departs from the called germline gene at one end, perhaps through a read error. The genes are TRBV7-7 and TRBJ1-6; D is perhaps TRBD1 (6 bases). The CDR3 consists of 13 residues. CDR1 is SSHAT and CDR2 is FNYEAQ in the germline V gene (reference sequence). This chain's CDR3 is CASSQDSNSPLHF. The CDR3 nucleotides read TGTGCTAGCAGCCAGGACAGTAATTCACCCCTCCACTTT.

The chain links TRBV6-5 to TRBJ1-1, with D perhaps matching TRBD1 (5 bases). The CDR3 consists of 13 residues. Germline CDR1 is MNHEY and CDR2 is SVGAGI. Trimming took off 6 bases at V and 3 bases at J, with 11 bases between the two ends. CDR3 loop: CASRGGPHTEAFF. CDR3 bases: TGTGCCAGCAGGGGGGGACCCCACACTGAAGCTTTCTTT.

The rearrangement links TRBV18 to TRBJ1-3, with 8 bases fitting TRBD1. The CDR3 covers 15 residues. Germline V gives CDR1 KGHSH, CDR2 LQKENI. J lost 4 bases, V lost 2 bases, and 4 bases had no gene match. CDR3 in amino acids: CASSPAQGVGNTIYF. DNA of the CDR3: TGTGCCAGCTCACCAGCACAGGGGGTCGGAAACACCATATATTTT.

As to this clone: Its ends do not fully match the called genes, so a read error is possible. The CDR3 protein is CASSLAGPPTSEGF. The CDR3 coding sequence is TGTGCCAGCAGCTTAGCTGGCCCCCCTACTAGCGAGGGATTT. The V gene is TRBV11-3, the J gene TRBJ2-3; 7 bases are shared with TRBD2. CDR1 SGHNT and CDR2 YENEEA come from the germline V gene. The CDR3 extends over 14 amino acids.

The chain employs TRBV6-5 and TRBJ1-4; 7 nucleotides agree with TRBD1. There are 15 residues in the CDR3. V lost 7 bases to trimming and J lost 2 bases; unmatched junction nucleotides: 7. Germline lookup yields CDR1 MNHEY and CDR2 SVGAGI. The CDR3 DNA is TGTGCCAGCAAACGACAGGGATCGACTAATGAAAAACTGTTTTTT. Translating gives CASKRQGSTNEKLFF.

CDR3 DNA: TGCGCCAGCAGCTTCGACTATGCAACTAATGAAAAACTGTTTTTT. Encoded protein: CASSFDYATNEKLFF. This sequence joins TRBV5-1 and TRBJ1-4; D is ambiguous. Germline CDR1 is SGHRS and CDR2 is YFSETQ. Trimming cost V 2 bases and J 0 bases, with 8 bases left between them. This CDR3 has 15 amino acids.

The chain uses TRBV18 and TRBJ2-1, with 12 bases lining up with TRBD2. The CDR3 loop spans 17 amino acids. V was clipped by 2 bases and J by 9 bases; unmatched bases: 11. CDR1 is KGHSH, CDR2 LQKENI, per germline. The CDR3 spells CASSPSLPSGGVGEQFF. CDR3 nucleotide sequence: TGTGCCAGCTCACCAAGTCTCCCTAGCGGGGGGGTTGGTGAGCAGTTCTTC.

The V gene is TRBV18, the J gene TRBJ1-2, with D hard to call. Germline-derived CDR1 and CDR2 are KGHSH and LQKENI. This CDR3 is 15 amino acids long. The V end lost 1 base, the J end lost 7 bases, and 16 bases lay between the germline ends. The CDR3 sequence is CASSPLADVAGGYTF. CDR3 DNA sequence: TGTGCCAGCTCACCACTGGCAGATGTTGCGGGTGGCTACACCTTC. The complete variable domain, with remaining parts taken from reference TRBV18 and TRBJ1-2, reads NAGVMQNPRHLVRRRGQEARLRCSPMKGHSHVYWYRQLPEEGLKFMVYLQKENIIDESGMPKERFSAEFPKEGPSILRIQQVVRGDSAAYFCASSPLADVAGGYTFGSGTRLTVV.

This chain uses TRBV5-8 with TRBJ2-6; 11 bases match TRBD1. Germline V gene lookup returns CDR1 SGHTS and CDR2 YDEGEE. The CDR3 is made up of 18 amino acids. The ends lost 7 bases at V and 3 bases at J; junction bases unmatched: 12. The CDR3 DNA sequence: TGTGCCAGCCTAGGTCGGGACAGGGGGTTTTTTGGGGCCAACGTCCTGACTTTC. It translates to CASLGRDRGFFGANVLTF. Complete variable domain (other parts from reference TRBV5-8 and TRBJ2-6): EAGVTQSPTHLIKTRGQQATLRCSPISGHTSVYWYQQALGLGLQFLLWYDEGEERNRGNFPPRFSGRQFPNYSSELNVNALELEDSALYLCASLGRDRGFFGANVLTFGAGSRLTVL.

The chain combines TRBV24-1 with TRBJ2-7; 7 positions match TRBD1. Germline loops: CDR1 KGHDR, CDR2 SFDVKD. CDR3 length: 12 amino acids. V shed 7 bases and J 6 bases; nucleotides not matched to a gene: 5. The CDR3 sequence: CATRLDRVEQYF. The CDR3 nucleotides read TGTGCCACCAGACTAGACAGGGTCGAGCAGTACTTC.

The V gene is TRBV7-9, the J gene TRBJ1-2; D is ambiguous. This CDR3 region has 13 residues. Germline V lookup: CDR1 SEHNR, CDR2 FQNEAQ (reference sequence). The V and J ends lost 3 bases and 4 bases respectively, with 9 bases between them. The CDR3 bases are TGTGCCAGCAGCTTTAACAGTGGCTATGGCTACACCTTC. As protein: CASSFNSGYGYTF.

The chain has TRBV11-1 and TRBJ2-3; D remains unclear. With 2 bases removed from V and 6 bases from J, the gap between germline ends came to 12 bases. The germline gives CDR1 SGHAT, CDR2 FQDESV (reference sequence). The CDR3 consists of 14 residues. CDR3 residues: CASSLWANVDTQYF. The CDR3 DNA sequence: TGTGCCAGCAGCTTATGGGCTAATGTGGATACGCAGTATTTT.

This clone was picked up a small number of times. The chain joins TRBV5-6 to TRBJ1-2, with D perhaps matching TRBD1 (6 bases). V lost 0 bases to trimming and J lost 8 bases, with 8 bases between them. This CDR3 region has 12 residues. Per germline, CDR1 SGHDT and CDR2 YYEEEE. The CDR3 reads CASSLGRGGYTF. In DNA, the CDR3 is TGTGCCAGCAGCTTGGGCAGGGGCGGCTACACCTTC.

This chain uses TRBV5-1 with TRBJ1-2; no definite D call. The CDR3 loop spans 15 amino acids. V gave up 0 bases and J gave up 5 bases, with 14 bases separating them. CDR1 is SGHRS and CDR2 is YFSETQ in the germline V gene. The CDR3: CASSLGGPGMYGYTF. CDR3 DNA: TGCGCCAGCAGCTTGGGTGGACCGGGAATGTATGGCTACACCTTC.

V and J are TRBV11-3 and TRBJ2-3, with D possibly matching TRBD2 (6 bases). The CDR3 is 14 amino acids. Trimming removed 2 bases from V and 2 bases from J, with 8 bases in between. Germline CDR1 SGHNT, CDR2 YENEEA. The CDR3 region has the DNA TGTGCCAGCAGCTTAACGGGGGTCACAGATACGCAGTATTTT. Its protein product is CASSLTGVTDTQYF.

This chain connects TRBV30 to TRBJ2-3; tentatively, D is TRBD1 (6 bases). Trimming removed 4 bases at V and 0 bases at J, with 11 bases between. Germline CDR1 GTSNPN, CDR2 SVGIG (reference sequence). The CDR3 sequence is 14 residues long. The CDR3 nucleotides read TGTGCCTGGACAGGGGTGGGGAGCACAGATACGCAGTATTTT. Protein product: CAWTGVGSTDTQYF. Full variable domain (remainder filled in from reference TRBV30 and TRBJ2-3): SQTIHQWPATLVQPVGSPLSLECTVEGTSNPNLYWYRQAAGRGLQLLFYSVGIGQISSEVPQNLSASRPQDRQFILSSKKLLLSDSGFYLCAWTGVGSTDTQYFGPGTRLTVL.

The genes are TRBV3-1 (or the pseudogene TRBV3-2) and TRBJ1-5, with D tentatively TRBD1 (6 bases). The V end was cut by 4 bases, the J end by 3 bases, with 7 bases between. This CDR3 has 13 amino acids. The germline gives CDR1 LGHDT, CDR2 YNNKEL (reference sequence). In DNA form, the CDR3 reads TGTGCCAGCAGCCGACAGGTCAATCAGCCCCAGCATTTT. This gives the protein CASSRQVNQPQHF.

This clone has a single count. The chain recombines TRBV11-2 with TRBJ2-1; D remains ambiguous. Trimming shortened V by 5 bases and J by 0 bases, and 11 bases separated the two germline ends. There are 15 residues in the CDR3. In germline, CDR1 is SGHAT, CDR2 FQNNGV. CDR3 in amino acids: CASSATFYSYNEQFF. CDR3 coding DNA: TGTGCCAGCAGCGCGACATTTTACTCCTACAATGAGCAGTTCTTC.

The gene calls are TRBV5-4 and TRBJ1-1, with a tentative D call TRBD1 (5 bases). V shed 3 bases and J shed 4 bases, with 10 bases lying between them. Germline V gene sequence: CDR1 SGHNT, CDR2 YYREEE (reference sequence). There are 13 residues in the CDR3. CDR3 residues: CASSWGQGTEAFF. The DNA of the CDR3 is TGTGCCAGCAGCTGGGGTCAGGGCACTGAAGCTTTCTTT.

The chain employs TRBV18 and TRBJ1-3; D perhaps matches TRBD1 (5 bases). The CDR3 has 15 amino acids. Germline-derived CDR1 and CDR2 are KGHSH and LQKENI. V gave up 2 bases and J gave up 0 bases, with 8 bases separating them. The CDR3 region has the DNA TGTGCCAGCTCACCATGGGGCCTCTCTGGAAACACCATATATTTT. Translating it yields CASSPWGLSGNTIYF.

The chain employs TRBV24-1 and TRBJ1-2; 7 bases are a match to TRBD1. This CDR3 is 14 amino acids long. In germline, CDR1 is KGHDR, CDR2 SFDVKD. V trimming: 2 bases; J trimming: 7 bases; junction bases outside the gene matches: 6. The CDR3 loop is CATSDSSTGLGYTF. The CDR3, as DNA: TGTGCCACCAGTGATTCCTCGACAGGGCTTGGCTACACCTTC.

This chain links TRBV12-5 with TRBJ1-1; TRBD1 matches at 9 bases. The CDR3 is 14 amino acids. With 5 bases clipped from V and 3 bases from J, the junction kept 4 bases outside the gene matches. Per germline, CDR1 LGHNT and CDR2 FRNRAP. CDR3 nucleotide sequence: TGTGCTAGTGGTAGGGGACAGGGTGACACTGAAGCTTTCTTT. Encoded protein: CASGRGQGDTEAFF.

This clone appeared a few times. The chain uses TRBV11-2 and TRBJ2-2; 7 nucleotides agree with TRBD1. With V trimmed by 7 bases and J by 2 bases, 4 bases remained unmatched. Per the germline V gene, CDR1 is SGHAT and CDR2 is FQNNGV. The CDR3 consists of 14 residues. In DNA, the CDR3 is TGTGCCAGCAATAGGGGGCCTAACACCGGGGAGCTGTTTTTT. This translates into CASNRGPNTGELFF.

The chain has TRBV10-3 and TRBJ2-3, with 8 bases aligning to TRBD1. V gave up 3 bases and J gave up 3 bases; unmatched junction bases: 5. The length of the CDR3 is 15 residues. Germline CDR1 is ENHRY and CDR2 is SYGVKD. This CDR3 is CAISDRGLMTDTQYF. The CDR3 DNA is TGTGCCATCAGTGACAGGGGGCTAATGACAGATACGCAGTATTTT.

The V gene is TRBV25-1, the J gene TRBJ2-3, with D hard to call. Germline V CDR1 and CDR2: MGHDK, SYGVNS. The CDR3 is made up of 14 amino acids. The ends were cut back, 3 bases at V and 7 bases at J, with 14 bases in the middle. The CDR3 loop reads CASSEIPVANTQYF. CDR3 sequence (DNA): TGTGCCAGCAGTGAGATTCCTGTCGCTAATACGCAGTATTTT.

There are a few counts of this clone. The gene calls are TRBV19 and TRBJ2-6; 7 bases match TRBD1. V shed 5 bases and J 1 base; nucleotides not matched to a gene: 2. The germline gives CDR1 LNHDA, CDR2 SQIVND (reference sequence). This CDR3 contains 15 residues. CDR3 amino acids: CASSPDRSGANVLTF. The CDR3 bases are TGTGCCAGTAGTCCGGACAGGTCTGGGGCCAACGTCCTGACTTTC.

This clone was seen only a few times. The CDR3 here is CASSPGVGTRPQHF. CDR3 coding DNA: TGTGCCAGCAGCCCGGGGGTCGGGACGCGGCCCCAGCATTTT. The J gene is TRBJ1-5, the V gene TRBV5-6; possibly TRBD1 for D (5 bases). The V gene's germline CDR1 is SGHDT and CDR2 YYEEEE. This CDR3 is 14 amino acids long. V gave up 4 bases and J gave up 9 bases, with 17 bases separating them.

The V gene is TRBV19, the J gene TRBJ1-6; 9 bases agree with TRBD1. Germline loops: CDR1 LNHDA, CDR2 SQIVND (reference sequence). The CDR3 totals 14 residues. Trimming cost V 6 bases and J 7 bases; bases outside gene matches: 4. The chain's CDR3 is CASSRDRENSPLHF. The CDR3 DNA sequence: TGTGCCAGTAGCCGGGACAGGGAAAATTCACCCCTCCACTTT.

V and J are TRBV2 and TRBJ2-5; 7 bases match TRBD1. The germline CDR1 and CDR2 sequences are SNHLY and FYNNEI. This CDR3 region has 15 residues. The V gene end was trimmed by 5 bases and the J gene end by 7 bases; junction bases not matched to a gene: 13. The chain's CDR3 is CASSKDDRAMGTQYF. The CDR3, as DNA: TGTGCCAGCAGTAAAGATGACAGGGCAATGGGGACCCAGTACTTC.

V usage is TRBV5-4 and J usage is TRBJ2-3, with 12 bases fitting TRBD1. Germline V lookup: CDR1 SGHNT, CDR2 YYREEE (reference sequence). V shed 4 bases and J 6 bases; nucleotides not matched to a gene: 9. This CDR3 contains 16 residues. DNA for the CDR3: TGTGCCAGCAGCAATCCCGGGACAGGGGGCTGGGATACGCAGTATTTT. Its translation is CASSNPGTGGWDTQYF. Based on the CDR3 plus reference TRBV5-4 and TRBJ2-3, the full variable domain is ETGVTQSPTHLIKTRGQQVTLRCSSQSGHNTVSWYQQALGQGPQFIFQYYREEENGRGNFPPRFSGLQFPNYSSELNVNALELDDSALYLCASSNPGTGGWDTQYFGPGTRLTVL.

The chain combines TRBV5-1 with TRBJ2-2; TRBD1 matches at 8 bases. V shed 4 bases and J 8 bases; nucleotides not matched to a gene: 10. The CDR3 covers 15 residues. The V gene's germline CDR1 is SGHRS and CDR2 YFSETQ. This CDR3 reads CASSAVDRGLGELFF. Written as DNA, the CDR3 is TGCGCCAGCAGCGCCGTTGACAGGGGTTTGGGGGAGCTGTTTTTT.

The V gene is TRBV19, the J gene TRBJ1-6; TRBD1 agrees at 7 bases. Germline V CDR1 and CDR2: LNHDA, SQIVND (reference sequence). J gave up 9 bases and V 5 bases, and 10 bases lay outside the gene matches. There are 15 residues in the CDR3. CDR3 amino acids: CASSLPGQSISPLHF. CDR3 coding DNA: TGTGCCAGTAGTCTTCCGGGACAGTCGATTTCACCCCTCCACTTT.